This T cell receptor beta chain was captured by sequencing in a study of CD8 T cells in ankylosing spondylitis. Study-wide points: Prior literature has documented some motif variants in synovial fluid and blood from reactive arthritis. For ankylosing spondylitis blood, a TCR beta motif of under 10 highly homologous variants appeared characteristic.

This clonotype was counted ten times or more. The antigen remains undetermined. Using quantitative 5'-RACE with molecular barcodes, the authors made TCR beta libraries. A single record per CDR3 protein comes from TCRdb applying MiXCR to the 5' RACE reads. The top ten hold approximately 11% of the sample, which has about 190,000 distinct CDR3 sequences, roughly 13% seen once. Germline loops: CDR1 MNHEY, CDR2 SVGEGT. Trimming removed 6 bases from V and 0 bases from J, with 9 bases in between. The CDR3 loop spans 15 amino acids. The TCR sequence derives from a female donor with ankylosing spondylitis or in good health (not recorded which). V usage is TRBV6-2 or TRBV6-3 and J usage is TRBJ2-6; D remains ambiguous. The sample taken for sequencing was blood, either unsorted or a sorted T cell fraction (not recorded which). The CDR3 nucleotides are TGTGCCAGCAGCCCAACTCTCTCTGGGGCCAACGTCCTGACTTTC. Amino acids: CASSPTLSGANVLTF.